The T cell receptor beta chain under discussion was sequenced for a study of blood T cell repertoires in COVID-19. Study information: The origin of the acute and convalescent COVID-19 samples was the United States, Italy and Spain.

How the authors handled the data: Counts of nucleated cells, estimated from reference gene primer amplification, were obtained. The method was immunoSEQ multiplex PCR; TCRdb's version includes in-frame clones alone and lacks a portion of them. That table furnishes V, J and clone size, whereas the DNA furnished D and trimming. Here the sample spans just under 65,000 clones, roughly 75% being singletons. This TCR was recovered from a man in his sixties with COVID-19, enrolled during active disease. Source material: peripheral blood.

CDR3 sequence reads: CASSIGTGGTEAFF. CDR3 nucleotides: TGTGCCAGCAGCATAGGGACAGGGGGCACTGAAGCTTTCTTT. The chain is built from TRBV27 and TRBJ1-1; the match to TRBD1 covers 11 bases. Germline V gives CDR1 MNHEY, CDR2 SMNVEV (reference sequence). The CDR3 is 14 amino acids. After removal of 6 bases from V and 4 bases from J, the junction contained 4 bases not matched to a gene.